The rows below give T cell receptor beta chains drawn from one sample of a study of metastatic and nonmetastatic thyroid tumors. TCRdb ran MiXCR on the PCR reads. The table lists tens of thousands of clones, less than 25% of them singletons. Material for sequencing was blood. These receptors all stem from a female donor with papillary thyroid cancer or a benign thyroid nodule (not recorded which). Some clones in this sample may be carry-over from other donors' samples. Both conserved end residues are part of each CDR3. The D gene is left open where the match is weak. Where a row states a size, it is once, few, many or the class of an expanded clone; other rows omit it.

J,V,length,D,size,CDR3,DNA
TRBJ2-2,TRBV2,15,TRBD1,many,CASSEQGAGAGELFF,TGTGCCAGCAGTGAACAGGGGGCCGGCGCCGGGGAGCTGTTTTTT
TRBJ2-7,TRBV4-2,14,NA,many,CASSQDLVTYEQYF,TGTGCCAGCAGCCAAGATTTGGTAACCTACGAGCAGTACTTC
TRBJ2-3,TRBV29-1,13,NA,NA,CSVTGGNTDTQYF,TGCAGCGTGACAGGCGGGAACACAGATACGCAGTATTTT
TRBJ2-5,TRBV2,17,TRBD2,many,CASSDLRLAGGGETQYF,TGTGCCAGCAGTGATTTGCGGCTAGCGGGAGGAGGAGAGACCCAGTACTTC
TRBJ2-4,TRBV24-1,14,TRBD1,many,CATSDRTGGNIQYF,TGTGCCACCAGTGACCGCACAGGGGGAAACATTCAGTACTTC
TRBJ2-1,TRBV9,17,NA,many,CASSVEALASSYNEQFF,TGTGCCAGCAGCGTAGAGGCCCTGGCCAGCTCCTACAATGAGCAGTTCTTC
TRBJ1-1,TRBV20-1,15,NA,many,CGGASRGGANTEAFF,TGCGGAGGAGCTTCGAGGGGGGGCGCGAACACTGAAGCTTTCTTT
TRBJ2-3,TRBV6-6,14,NA,NA,CASSYYGRENKQYF,TGTGCCAGCAGTTACTACGGCAGAGAGAATAAGCAGTATTTT
TRBJ1-1,TRBV24-1,13,NA,few,CATSAQVGTEAFF,TGTGCCACCAGTGCGCAGGTGGGCACTGAAGCTTTCTTT
TRBJ2-5,TRBV20-1,11,NA,many,CSPYYPETQYF,TGCAGTCCCTATTATCCGGAGACCCAGTACTTC
TRBJ2-2,TRBV12-3/TRBV12-4,14,NA,NA,CASLLVVVTGELFF,TGTGCCAGCCTCTTGGTGGTAGTCACCGGGGAGCTGTTTTTT
TRBJ2-4,TRBV12-3/TRBV12-4,15,TRBD2,NA,CASSFRREGRNIQYF,TGTGCCAGCAGTTTTAGGAGGGAGGGTCGGAACATTCAGTACTTC
TRBJ2-7,TRBV11-3,15,NA,once,CASSLRGAMAYEQYF,TGTGCCAGCAGCTTACGGGGGGCGATGGCCTACGAGCAGTACTTC
TRBJ1-1,TRBV19,13,NA,many,CASITEYNTEAFF,TGTGCCAGTATCACCGAGTACAACACTGAAGCTTTCTTT
TRBJ2-1,TRBV11-2,16,TRBD2,NA,CASSHTMTSGYNEQFF,TGTGCCAGCAGCCACACCATGACTAGCGGATACAATGAGCAGTTCTTC
TRBJ2-1,TRBV5-4,15,TRBD1,many,CASSLAGGWGNEQFF,TGTGCCAGCAGCTTGGCAGGGGGCTGGGGCAATGAGCAGTTCTTC
TRBJ2-7,TRBV15,16,NA,large,CATSRYRDTASYEQYF,TGTGCCACCAGCAGATACCGGGACACCGCCTCCTACGAGCAGTACTTC
TRBJ1-1,TRBV5-1,15,NA,many,CASSLGRQMNTEAFF,TGCGCCAGCAGCTTGGGGCGACAGATGAACACTGAAGCTTTCTTT
TRBJ2-7,TRBV5-1,14,NA,many,CASSSDSPNYEQYF,TGCGCCAGCAGCTCAGACAGTCCCAACTACGAGCAGTACTTC
TRBJ2-5,TRBV12-3/TRBV12-4,14,TRBD2,NA,CASRGLAVKETQYF,TGTGCCAGCAGAGGACTAGCGGTGAAAGAGACCCAGTACTTC
TRBJ1-2,TRBV19,19,TRBD1,NA,CASSRVLDRGRLNNYGYTF,TGTGCCAGTAGTAGGGTCCTCGACAGGGGCCGACTGAATAACTATGGCTACACCTTC
TRBJ1-1,TRBV6-2/TRBV6-3,11,NA,NA,CASSRNTEDFF,TGTGCCAGTTCGCGGAACACTGAAGATTTCTTT
TRBJ2-1,TRBV18,17,TRBD1,NA,CASSPSTGANFHNEQFF,TGTGCCAGCTCACCCTCAACAGGGGCCAATTTCCACAATGAGCAGTTCTTC
TRBJ2-3,TRBV19,14,TRBD2,NA,CASRSGGAEDTQYF,TGTGCCAGTAGAAGCGGGGGGGCCGAAGATACGCAGTATTTT
TRBJ2-7,TRBV5-1,14,TRBD2,NA,CASSFPGRASEQYF,TGCGCCAGCAGCTTTCCAGGGAGGGCCTCCGAGCAGTACTTC
TRBJ2-7,TRBV12-3/TRBV12-4,16,NA,NA,CASGLPPGTERYEQYF,TGTGCCAGCGGTTTACCCCCCGGGACCGAAAGGTACGAGCAGTACTTC
TRBJ1-1,TRBV6-1,16,NA,many,CASSSRQAGMNTEAFF,TGTGCCAGCAGTTCCCGACAGGCTGGTATGAACACCGAAGCTTTCTTT
TRBJ1-5,TRBV5-1,14,NA,NA,CASSVGTWVQPQHF,TGCGCCAGCAGCGTAGGGACATGGGTTCAGCCCCAGCATTTT
TRBJ2-2,TRBV20-1,16,NA,many,CSARDQTNPLAGELFF,TGCAGTGCCCGAGACCAGACTAACCCGCTGGCCGGGGAGCTGTTTTTT
TRBJ2-2,TRBV6-1,14,NA,medium-sized,CASSRLKNTGELFF,TGTGCCAGCAGTCGCCTCAAGAACACCGGGGAGCTGTTTTTT
TRBJ2-3,TRBV3-1,14,TRBD2,many,CASRTSGRTDTQYF,TGTGCCAGCAGAACTAGCGGCCGCACAGATACGCAGTATTTT
TRBJ2-7,TRBV5-1,15,NA,NA,CASSLDCSVSYEQYF,TGCGCCAGCAGCTTGGATTGTAGCGTGAGCTACGAGCAGTACTTC
TRBJ2-7,TRBV5-1,14,TRBD1,NA,CASSLGGQGYEQYF,TGCGCCAGCAGCTTGGGGGGACAGGGGTACGAGCAGTACTTC
TRBJ2-7,TRBV5-1,13,TRBD2,many,CASSETSGSFAYF,TGCGCCAGCAGTGAGACTAGCGGGTCTTTCGCGTACTTC
TRBJ2-1,TRBV19,14,NA,many,CASNSAEVSNEQFF,TGTGCCAGTAATTCCGCGGAGGTTTCCAATGAGCAGTTCTTC
TRBJ2-6,TRBV6-1,18,NA,few,CASSELRTVLSGANVLTF,TGTGCCAGCAGTGAACTCCGGACAGTTTTATCCGGGGCCAACGTCCTGACTTTC
TRBJ2-7,TRBV20-1,12,NA,NA,CSARGRRVEQYF,TGCAGTGCTAGAGGTCGGAGAGTCGAGCAGTACTTC
TRBJ2-1,TRBV9,15,NA,NA,CASSTTIGGPCEQFF,TGTGCCAGCAGCACCACTATCGGGGGCCCCTGTGAGCAGTTCTTC
TRBJ2-5,TRBV4-1,18,TRBD2,few,CASSQEVASGRGQETQYF,TGCGCCAGCAGCCAAGAGGTGGCTAGCGGGAGGGGTCAAGAGACCCAGTACTTC
TRBJ2-7,TRBV7-8,14,NA,many,CASSLAPVSYEQYF,TGTGCCAGCAGCTTAGCGCCAGTTTCCTACGAGCAGTACTTC
TRBJ2-1,TRBV14,16,NA,NA,CASSQRPGPLQDEQFF,TGTGCCAGCAGCCAGAGACCGGGACCCCTTCAGGATGAGCAGTTCTTC
TRBJ2-3,TRBV25-1,16,NA,many,CASSEPKPLNTDTQYF,TGTGCCAGCAGTGAACCTAAACCGCTCAACACAGATACGCAGTATTTT
TRBJ2-7,TRBV28,16,NA,few,CASSLRALGATYEQYF,TGTGCCAGCAGTTTAAGGGCCCTGGGGGCGACCTACGAGCAGTACTTC
TRBJ2-5,TRBV6-2/TRBV6-3,17,NA,few,CASSYRAGCDFWETQYF,TGTGCCAGCAGTTACCGGGCGGGATGTGATTTTTGGGAGACCCAGTACTTC
TRBJ2-1,TRBV20-1,19,TRBD2,NA,CSAREKLAGGLTSYNEQFF,TGCAGTGCTAGGGAAAAACTAGCGGGAGGACTTACTTCCTACAATGAGCAGTTCTTC
TRBJ2-1,TRBV7-2,13,NA,NA,CASSLWNYREQFF,TGTGCCAGCAGCTTATGGAACTATCGAGAGCAGTTCTTC
TRBJ2-3,TRBV7-3,15,NA,many,CASSLDTLRSDTQYF,TGTGCCAGCAGCTTAGATACCCTCCGGTCAGATACGCAGTATTTT
TRBJ2-7,TRBV20-1,15,NA,many,CSAGTFSTASYEQYF,TGCAGTGCCGGGACATTCTCCACCGCTTCCTACGAGCAGTACTTC
TRBJ2-7,TRBV6-2/TRBV6-3,13,NA,few,CPSSYQVSYEQYF,TGTCCCAGCAGTTACCAGGTTTCCTACGAGCAGTACTTC
TRBJ2-7,TRBV4-3,14,NA,NA,CASSQDYRSYEQYF,TGCGCCAGCAGCCAAGATTACAGGTCCTACGAGCAGTACTTC
TRBJ2-3,TRBV3-1,14,NA,few,CASSQGSGTDTQYF,TGTGCCAGCAGCCAAGGATCTGGCACAGATACGCAGTATTTT
TRBJ2-2,TRBV28,16,TRBD2,many,CASRVTSGRNTGELFF,TGTGCCAGCAGGGTAACTAGCGGGAGGAACACCGGGGAGCTGTTTTTT
TRBJ1-2,TRBV11-2,16,TRBD1,once,CASILDSLGQAYGYTF,TGTGCCAGCATCTTAGACTCCCTGGGACAGGCTTATGGCTACACCTTC